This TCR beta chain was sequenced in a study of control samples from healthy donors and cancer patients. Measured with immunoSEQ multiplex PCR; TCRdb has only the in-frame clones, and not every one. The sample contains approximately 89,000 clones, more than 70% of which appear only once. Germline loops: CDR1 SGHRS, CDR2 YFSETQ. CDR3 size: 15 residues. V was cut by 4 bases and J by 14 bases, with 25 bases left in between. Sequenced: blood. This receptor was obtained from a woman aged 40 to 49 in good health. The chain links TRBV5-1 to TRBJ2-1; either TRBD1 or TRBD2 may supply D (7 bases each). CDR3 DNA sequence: TGCGCCAGCAGCCAGGGGGGCAGCGGGGCCCTGTGGAAGTTCTTC. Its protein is CASSQGGSGALWKFF.